Following are 24 T cell receptor beta chains from one sample sequenced in a study of blood T cell repertoires in COVID-19. The assay was immunoSEQ multiplex PCR, and TCRdb's table has in-frame clones only and misses some. The table includes about 380,000 clones, 88% detected once. What was sequenced was PBMCs or T cells enriched from blood (not recorded which). These receptors were taken from a woman aged 18 to 35 who had recovered from COVID-19.

The CDR3 coding sequence is TGTGCCGCAAGTTGGGCTGCAACTAATGAAAAACTGTTTTTT. Translating it yields CAASWAATNEKLFF. The chain carries TRBV2 and TRBJ1-4, with D hard to call. The ends were cut back, 11 bases at V and 0 bases at J, with 13 bases in the middle. The CDR3 length is 14 residues. Germline CDR1 is SNHLY and CDR2 is FYNNEI.

This clone was seen a handful of times. The rearrangement joins TRBV29-1 to TRBJ1-1, with 7 bases aligning to TRBD1. The CDR3 contains 12 residues. Germline CDR1 SQVTM, CDR2 ANQGSEA. V lost 5 bases, J lost 7 bases, and 7 bases stayed unmatched. Here the CDR3 DNA reads TGCAGCGTTTTAACAGGGGAATATGAAGCTTTCTTT. Amino acid sequence: CSVLTGEYEAFF.

This chain links TRBV14 with TRBJ2-1, with TRBD2 matching over 7 bases. V dropped 2 bases and J dropped 7; count of bases not matched to a gene: 8. This CDR3 has 15 amino acids. Per the germline V gene, CDR1 is SGHDN and CDR2 is FVKESK. CDR3 protein: CASSQIRGGLNEQFF. The CDR3 DNA sequence: TGTGCCAGCAGCCAAATTCGGGGAGGGTTGAATGAGCAGTTCTTC.

The V call is TRBV19, the J call TRBJ2-6, with no clear D. The CDR3 length is 16 residues. Germline CDR1 is LNHDA and CDR2 is SQIVND (reference sequence). Trimming took 6 bases from V and 0 from J, leaving 12 bases between them. CDR3 bases: TGTGCCAGTAGGGGCAACTCGGCCTCTGGGGCCAACGTCCTGACTTTC. It encodes CASRGNSASGANVLTF.

V is TRBV2 and J is TRBJ2-3; 9 positions match TRBD2. After removal of 8 bases from V and 0 bases from J, the junction contained 21 bases not matched to a gene. Germline-derived CDR1 and CDR2 are SNHLY and FYNNEI. The CDR3 runs 20 residues. CDR3 protein: CASRGWERGSGGPSTDTQYF. In DNA form, the CDR3 reads TGTGCCAGCCGCGGTTGGGAGAGGGGGAGCGGGGGGCCTAGCACAGATACGCAGTATTTT.

The chain links TRBV19 to TRBJ2-7; D perhaps matches TRBD2 (6 bases). The germline V gene has CDR1 LNHDA and CDR2 SQIVND (reference sequence). The CDR3 length is 14 residues. V lost 5 bases, J lost 4 bases, and 15 bases lay in between. The CDR3 loop is CASSPAEGAYEQYF. The DNA of the CDR3 is TGTGCCAGTAGTCCAGCGGAGGGAGCTTACGAGCAGTACTTC.

The chain uses TRBV9 and TRBJ2-5, with 10 bases fitting TRBD1. Germline CDR1 reads SGDLS; CDR2 reads YYNGEE. V lost 0 bases and J lost 3; bases outside the gene matches: 2. The length of the CDR3 is 15 residues. The CDR3 sequence: CASSVAGQGKETQYF. CDR3 in DNA: TGTGCCAGCAGCGTAGCGGGACAGGGGAAAGAGACCCAGTACTTC.

This rearrangement joins TRBV7-9 to TRBJ1-3; D gene uncertain. From germline, CDR1 is SEHNR and CDR2 FQNEAQ (reference sequence). The CDR3 spans 16 residues. V lost 5 bases, J lost 0 bases, and 14 bases lay in between. The CDR3 DNA follows: TGTGCCAGCAGCCTCCGGCGGGCCGACTCTGGAAACACCATATATTTT. Translating gives CASSLRRADSGNTIYF. Full variable domain (rest looked up from reference TRBV7-9 and TRBJ1-3): DTGVSQNPRHKITKRGQNVTFRCDPISEHNRLYWYRQTLGQGPEFLTYFQNEAQLEKSRLLSDRFSAERPKGSFSTLEIQRTEQGDSAMYLCASSLRRADSGNTIYFGEGSWLTVV.

This clone appeared a single time. V is TRBV7-2 and J is TRBJ2-5, with TRBD2 matching 8 bases. The CDR3 is made up of 13 amino acids. The V and J ends lost 3 bases and 9 bases, in that order; junction bases with no gene match: 6. Germline V gene data show CDR1 as SGHTA and CDR2 as FQGNSA. DNA of the CDR3: TGTGCCAGCAGCTTGAGTAGCGGGGAGGCCCAGTACTTC. The encoded protein is CASSLSSGEAQYF.

A few counts support this clone. The chain is built from TRBV14 and TRBJ2-7; tentatively, D is TRBD1 (5 bases). Trimming pared 5 bases from V and 3 bases from J, leaving 20 bases between. This CDR3 is 16 amino acids long. The germline V gene has CDR1 SGHDN and CDR2 FVKESK. In nucleotides, the CDR3 is TGTGCCAGCAGCAGCCCCCGACAGAGAATAGACTACGAGCAGTACTTC. It specifies CASSSPRQRIDYEQYF.

This clone was seen only once. V gene TRBV5-6 combines with J gene TRBJ1-2, with TRBD1 matching over 11 bases. The V gene end was trimmed by 3 bases and the J gene end by 6 bases; junction bases not matched to a gene: 7. The length of the CDR3 is 15 residues. CDR1 and CDR2 from the germline V gene are SGHDT and YYEEEE. The CDR3 DNA sequence: TGTGCCAGCAGCTCCCTACGGACAGGGGGCAATGGCTACACCTTC. Translation: CASSSLRTGGNGYTF.

V is TRBV10-3 and J is TRBJ1-2; possible D gene TRBD1, 6 bases. Trimming removed 3 bases from V and 3 bases from J, with 11 bases in between. Looked up from germline, CDR1 is ENHRY and CDR2 is SYGVKD. This CDR3 is built from 14 residues. This CDR3 reads CAISDRGTDYGYTF. CDR3 DNA: TGTGCCATCAGTGACAGGGGAACCGACTATGGCTACACCTTC.

This sequence joins TRBV29-1 and TRBJ1-2; weak D call: TRBD1 (5 bases). This CDR3 is built from 11 residues. Germline V gene lookup returns CDR1 SQVTM and CDR2 ANQGSEA. V lost 7 bases and J lost 2, with 8 bases in between. For the CDR3, the DNA is TGCAGCGGCGGGGACAACTATGGCTACACCTTC. It specifies CSGGDNYGYTF. Complete variable domain (other parts from reference TRBV29-1 and TRBJ1-2): SAVISQKPSRDICQRGTSLTIQCQVDSQVTMMFWYRQQPGQSLTLIATANQGSEATYESGFVIDKFPISRPNLTFSTLTVSNMSPEDSSIYLCSGGDNYGYTFGSGTRLTVV.

About this clone itself: Additional DNA sequences in this sample encode the identical CDR3. The chain joins TRBV29-1 to TRBJ1-5; 7 bases are shared with TRBD1. Germline lookup yields CDR1 SQVTM and CDR2 ANQGSEA. This CDR3 has 13 residues. Trimming cost V 4 bases and J 2 bases; bases outside gene matches: 2. This chain's CDR3 is CSVVQGGNQPQHF. Written as DNA, the CDR3 is TGCAGCGTTGTTCAGGGGGGCAATCAGCCCCAGCATTTT.

The rearrangement joins TRBV24-1 to TRBJ2-7; maybe TRBD1 (5 bases). This CDR3 has 14 amino acids. The V end lost 5 bases, the J end lost 1 base, and 11 bases lay between the germline ends. CDR1 and CDR2 from the germline V gene are KGHDR and SFDVKD. In DNA form, the CDR3 reads TGTGCCACCAGTGCACATGACAGTTCCTACGAGCAGTACTTC. Protein product: CATSAHDSSYEQYF.

The chain has TRBV5-1 and TRBJ1-5; TRBD1 is a possible D gene (6 bases). The germline V gene encodes CDR1 SGHRS and CDR2 YFSETQ. CDR3 size: 16 residues. Trimming shortened V by 4 bases and J by 0 bases, and 14 bases separated the two germline ends. CDR3 protein: CASSVDRIYSNQPQHF. CDR3 bases: TGCGCCAGCAGCGTAGACAGGATTTATAGCAATCAGCCCCAGCATTTT.

The V gene is TRBV18, the J gene TRBJ1-2, with TRBD1 as a possible D gene (5 bases). CDR3 length: 13 residues. V dropped 2 bases and J dropped 8 bases, with 12 bases sitting between them. The germline V gene has CDR1 KGHSH and CDR2 LQKENI. The chain's CDR3 is CASSPADTHGYTF. CDR3 nucleotides: TGTGCCAGCTCACCAGCGGACACTCACGGCTACACCTTC.

The chain recombines TRBV5-1 with TRBJ2-2, with D maybe TRBD2 (5 bases). V gave up 0 bases and J gave up 6 bases, with 9 bases separating them. The CDR3 contains 14 residues. Germline V gene data show CDR1 as SGHRS and CDR2 as YFSETQ. CDR3 sequence (DNA): TGCGCCAGCAGCTTGGACTCCGGGGCCGGGGAGCTGTTTTTT. Translated: CASSLDSGAGELFF.

This chain connects TRBV5-4 to TRBJ1-4; TRBD1 might be the D (6 bases). The CDR3 has 16 amino acids. Germline-derived CDR1 and CDR2 are SGHNT and YYREEE (reference sequence). Trimming removed 0 bases from V and 0 bases from J, with 9 bases in between. The CDR3 DNA reads TGTGCCAGCAGCTTGGAGGGACAAGCAACTAATGAAAAACTGTTTTTT. Residues: CASSLEGQATNEKLFF.

The chain couples TRBV5-1 to TRBJ1-2; 8 bases match TRBD1. V shed 4 bases and J 8 bases; nucleotides not matched to a gene: 10. This CDR3 region has 14 residues. Germline V gives CDR1 SGHRS, CDR2 YFSETQ. The CDR3 coding sequence is TGCGCCAGCAGCCTTGCCAGGGGGCCGGGGGGCTACACCTTC. Amino acids: CASSLARGPGGYTF. The full variable domain, with the rest looked up from reference TRBV5-1 and TRBJ1-2, is KAGVTQTPRYLIKTRGQQVTLSCSPISGHRSVSWYQQTPGQGLQFLFEYFSETQRNKGNFPGRFSGRQFSNSRSEMNVSTLELGDSALYLCASSLARGPGGYTFGSGTRLTVV.

V is TRBV19 and J is TRBJ1-2, with D unresolved. Germline CDR1 reads LNHDA; CDR2 reads SQIVND (reference sequence). The CDR3 is 15 residues long. V lost 9 bases to trimming and J lost 0 bases, with 17 bases between them. Here the CDR3 DNA reads TGTGCCAGCTCGGTTGAGGGAACAACTAACTATGGCTACACCTTC. Amino acid sequence: CASSVEGTTNYGYTF. The full variable domain, rest sourced from reference TRBV19 and TRBJ1-2, is DGGITQSPKYLFRKEGQNVTLSCEQNLNHDAMYWYRQDPGQGLRLIYYSQIVNDFQKGDIAEGYSVSREKKESFPLTVTSAQKNPTAFYLCASSVEGTTNYGYTFGSGTRLTVV.

The chain couples TRBV9 to TRBJ1-4; tentatively, D is TRBD1 (6 bases). The CDR3 is made up of 20 amino acids. From germline, CDR1 is SGDLS and CDR2 YYNGEE. V was shortened by 3 bases and J by 4 bases, with 28 bases between the two germline ends. The chain's CDR3 is CASSAGGPARSYKGNEKLFF. The CDR3 DNA sequence: TGTGCCAGCAGCGCCGGGGGGCCGGCGCGGTCATATAAGGGTAATGAAAAACTGTTTTTT.

Details on this clone: Other DNA sequences in the same sample also yield this CDR3. The V and J genes are TRBV6-5 and TRBJ2-5; 8 bases line up with TRBD2. The germline V gene encodes CDR1 MNHEY and CDR2 SVGAGI. The V gene end was trimmed by 5 bases and the J gene end by 4 bases; junction bases not matched to a gene: 0. The CDR3 covers 12 residues. CDR3 DNA: TGTGCCAGCAGTCGGGGGGGAGAGACCCAGTACTTC. As protein: CASSRGGETQYF.

This chain uses TRBV4-2 with TRBJ2-3; tentative D call: TRBD2 (6 bases). Germline values: CDR1 LGHNA, CDR2 YNFKEQ. CDR3 length: 15 amino acids. V gave up 0 bases and J gave up 3 bases, with 10 bases separating them. The CDR3 region has the DNA TGTGCCAGCAGCCAAGATTGGCTAGCGACAGATACGCAGTATTTT. Translated, it gives CASSQDWLATDTQYF.